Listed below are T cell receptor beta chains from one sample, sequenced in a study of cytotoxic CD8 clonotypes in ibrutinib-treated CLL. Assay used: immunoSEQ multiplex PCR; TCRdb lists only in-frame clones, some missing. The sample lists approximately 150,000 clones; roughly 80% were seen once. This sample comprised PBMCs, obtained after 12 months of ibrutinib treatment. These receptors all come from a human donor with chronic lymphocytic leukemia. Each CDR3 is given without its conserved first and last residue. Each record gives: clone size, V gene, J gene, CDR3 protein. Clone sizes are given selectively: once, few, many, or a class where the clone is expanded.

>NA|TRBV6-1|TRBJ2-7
ASSEVGDGYEQY
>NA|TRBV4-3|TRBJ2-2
ASSQEPPGLAGKYTGELF
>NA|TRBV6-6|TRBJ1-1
ASSPISLNTEAF
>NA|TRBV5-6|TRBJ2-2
ASSVPGAGELF
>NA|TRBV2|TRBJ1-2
ASSEGLGGNYGYT
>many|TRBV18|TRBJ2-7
ASSLASHNGYEQY
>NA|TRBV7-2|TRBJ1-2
ASSFPTTGVNYGYT
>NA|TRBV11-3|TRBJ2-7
ASSLTSYEQY
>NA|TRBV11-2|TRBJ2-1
ASRPAGQTNEQF
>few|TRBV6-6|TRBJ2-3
ASSSTDTQY
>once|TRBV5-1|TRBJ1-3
ASSPNQGAARGNTIY
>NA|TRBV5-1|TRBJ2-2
ASSLRTSGNTGELF
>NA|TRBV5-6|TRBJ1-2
ASSLDGIWYGYT
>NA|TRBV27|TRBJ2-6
ASLRPGANVLT
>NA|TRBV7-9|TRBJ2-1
ANGLAGGNEQF
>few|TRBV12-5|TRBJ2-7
ASGLLYEQY
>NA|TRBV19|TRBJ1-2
ASSMDRGTYGYT
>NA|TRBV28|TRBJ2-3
ASRGTDSTDTQY
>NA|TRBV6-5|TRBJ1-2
ASSYQQGAYGYT
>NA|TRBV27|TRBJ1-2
ASSSSPGQGAYYGYT
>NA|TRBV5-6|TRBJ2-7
ASSQTYEQY
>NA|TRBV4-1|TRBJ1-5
ASSQDFYRGRSTIGNQPQH
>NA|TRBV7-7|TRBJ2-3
ASSLGPAVTQY
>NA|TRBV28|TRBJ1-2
ASSSPQDRVRDGYT
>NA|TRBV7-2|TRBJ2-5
ASSLVITQETQY
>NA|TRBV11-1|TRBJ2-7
ASSLELGFSYEQY
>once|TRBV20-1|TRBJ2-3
SAGLVDTQY
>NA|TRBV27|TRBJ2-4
ASSLYPPEQGGNIQY
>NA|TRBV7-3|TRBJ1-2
ASSSDSANYGYT
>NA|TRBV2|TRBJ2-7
ASWPGRERPEEQY
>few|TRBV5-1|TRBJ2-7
ASSLAGNRRTSGVYEQY
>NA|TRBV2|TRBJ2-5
ASSKLAGGPGGETQY
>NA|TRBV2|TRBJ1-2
ASRLNYGYT
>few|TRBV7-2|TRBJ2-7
ASSPAYEQY
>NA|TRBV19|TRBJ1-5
ASSIGGGQPQH
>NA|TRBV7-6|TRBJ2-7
ASSLDAAGGSYEQY
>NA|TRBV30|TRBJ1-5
AWSPGYYQPQH
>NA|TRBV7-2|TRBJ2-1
ASSPRGLGGSLNEQF
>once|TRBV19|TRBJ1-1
ASSIEGRGRGEAF
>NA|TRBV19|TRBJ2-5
ASSASQGWKTQY
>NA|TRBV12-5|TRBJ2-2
ASGLALTTGHTGELF
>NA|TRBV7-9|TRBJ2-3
ASSLGQADTDTQY
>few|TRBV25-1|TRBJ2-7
ASSPSGTGNYEQY
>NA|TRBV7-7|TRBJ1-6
ASRPGRGNSYNSPLH
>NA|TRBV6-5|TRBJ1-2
ASSNGGAENYGYT
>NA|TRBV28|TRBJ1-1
ASSPRERIQRELNTEAF
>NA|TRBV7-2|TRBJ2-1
ASSLAASGSWDEQF
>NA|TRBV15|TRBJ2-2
ATSRTSWTGELF
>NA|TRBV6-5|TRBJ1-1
ASSYLAGYTEAF
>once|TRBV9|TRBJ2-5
ASSPPWSETQY
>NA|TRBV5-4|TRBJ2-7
ASSLRVATQLKSYEQY